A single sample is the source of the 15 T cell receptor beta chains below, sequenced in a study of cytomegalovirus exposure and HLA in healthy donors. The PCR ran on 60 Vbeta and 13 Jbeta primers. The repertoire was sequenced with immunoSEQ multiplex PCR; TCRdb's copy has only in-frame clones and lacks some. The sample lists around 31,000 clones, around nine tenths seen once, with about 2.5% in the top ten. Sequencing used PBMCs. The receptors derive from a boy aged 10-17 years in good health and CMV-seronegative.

CDR3 nucleotides: TGTGCCAGCAGCCTGTGGGCCATGAACTACGAGCAGTACTTC. Residues: CASSLWAMNYEQYF. The V and J genes are TRBV7-2 and TRBJ2-7; no clear D gene. The V end lost 5 bases, the J end lost 3 bases, and 14 bases lay between the germline ends. The CDR3 totals 14 residues. CDR1 is SGHTA and CDR2 is FQGNSA in the germline V gene. Looking up the rest from reference TRBV7-2 and TRBJ2-7 gives the full variable domain: GAGVSQSPSNKVTEKGKDVELRCDPISGHTALYWYRQSLGQGLEFLIYFQGNSAPDKSGLPSDRFSAERTGGSVSTLTIQRTQQEDSAVYLCASSLWAMNYEQYFGPGTRLTVT.

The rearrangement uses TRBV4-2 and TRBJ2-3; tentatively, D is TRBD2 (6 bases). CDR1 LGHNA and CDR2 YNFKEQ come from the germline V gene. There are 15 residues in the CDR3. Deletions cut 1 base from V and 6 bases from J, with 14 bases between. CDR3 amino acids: CASSQGGVRPDTQYF. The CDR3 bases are TGTGCCAGCAGCCAAGGGGGGGTACGGCCTGATACGCAGTATTTT.

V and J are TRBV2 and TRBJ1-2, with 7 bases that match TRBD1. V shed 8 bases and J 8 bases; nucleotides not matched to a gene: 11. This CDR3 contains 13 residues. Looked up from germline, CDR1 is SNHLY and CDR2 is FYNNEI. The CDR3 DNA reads TGTGCCAGCCGGGGACAGTATGTAATGGGCTACACCTTC. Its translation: CASRGQYVMGYTF.

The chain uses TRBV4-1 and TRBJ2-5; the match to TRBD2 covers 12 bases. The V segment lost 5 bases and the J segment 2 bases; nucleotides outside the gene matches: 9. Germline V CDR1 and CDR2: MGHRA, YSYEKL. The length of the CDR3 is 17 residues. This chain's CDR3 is CASSVGSLAGGQETQYF. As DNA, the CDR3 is TGCGCCAGCAGCGTAGGGTCCCTAGCGGGGGGGCAAGAGACCCAGTACTTC.

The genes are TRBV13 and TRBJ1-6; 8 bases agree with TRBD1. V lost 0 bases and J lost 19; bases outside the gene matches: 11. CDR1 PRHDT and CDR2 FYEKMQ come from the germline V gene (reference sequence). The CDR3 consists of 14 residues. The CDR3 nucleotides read TGTGCCAGCAGCTTAGGCCTAGGGACAGGCCAAACTCACTTT. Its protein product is CASSLGLGTGQTHF.

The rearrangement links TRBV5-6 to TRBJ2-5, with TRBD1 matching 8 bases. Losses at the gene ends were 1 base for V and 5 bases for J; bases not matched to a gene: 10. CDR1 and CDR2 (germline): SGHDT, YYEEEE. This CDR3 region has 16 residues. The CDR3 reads CASSLSRTGGIETQYF. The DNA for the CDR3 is TGTGCCAGCAGCTTGAGTAGAACAGGGGGAATTGAGACCCAGTACTTC.

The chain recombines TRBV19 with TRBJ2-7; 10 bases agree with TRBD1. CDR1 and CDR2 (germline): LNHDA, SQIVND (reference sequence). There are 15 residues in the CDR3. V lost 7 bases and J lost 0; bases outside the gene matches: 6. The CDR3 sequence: CASNPGTGVSYEQYF. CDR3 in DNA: TGTGCCAGTAACCCCGGGACAGGGGTCTCCTACGAGCAGTACTTC.

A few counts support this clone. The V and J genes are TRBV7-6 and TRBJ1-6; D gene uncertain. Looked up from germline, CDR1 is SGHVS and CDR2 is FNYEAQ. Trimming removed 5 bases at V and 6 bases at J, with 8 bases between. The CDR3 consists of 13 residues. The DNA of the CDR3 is TGTGCCAGCAGCCCCGGACTTAATTCACCCCTCCACTTT. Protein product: CASSPGLNSPLHF.

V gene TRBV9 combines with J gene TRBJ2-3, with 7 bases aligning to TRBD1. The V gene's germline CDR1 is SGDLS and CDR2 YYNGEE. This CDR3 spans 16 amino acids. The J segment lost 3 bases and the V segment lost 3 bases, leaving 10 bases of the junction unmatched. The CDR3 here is CASSATKQGMTDTQYF. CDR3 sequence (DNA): TGTGCCAGCAGCGCAACGAAACAGGGGATGACAGATACGCAGTATTTT.

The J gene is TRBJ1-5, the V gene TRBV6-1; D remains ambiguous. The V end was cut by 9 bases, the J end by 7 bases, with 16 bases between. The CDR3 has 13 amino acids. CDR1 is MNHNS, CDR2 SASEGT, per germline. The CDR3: CASGKEEGQPQHF. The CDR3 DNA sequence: TGTGCCAGTGGGAAGGAAGAGGGCCAGCCCCAGCATTTT.

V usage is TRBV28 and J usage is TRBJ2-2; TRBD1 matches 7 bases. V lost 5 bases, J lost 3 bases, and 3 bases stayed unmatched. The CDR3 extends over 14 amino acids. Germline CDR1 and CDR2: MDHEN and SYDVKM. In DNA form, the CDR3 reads TGTGCCAGCAGTCCCGGGACAGACACCGGGGAGCTGTTTTTT. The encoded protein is CASSPGTDTGELFF.

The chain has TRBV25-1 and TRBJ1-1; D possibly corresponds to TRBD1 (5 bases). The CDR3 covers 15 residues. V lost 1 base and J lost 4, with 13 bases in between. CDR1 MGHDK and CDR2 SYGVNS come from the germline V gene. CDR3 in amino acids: CASSEWEDGGTEAFF. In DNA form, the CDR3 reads TGTGCCAGCAGTGAATGGGAGGACGGGGGCACTGAAGCTTTCTTT.

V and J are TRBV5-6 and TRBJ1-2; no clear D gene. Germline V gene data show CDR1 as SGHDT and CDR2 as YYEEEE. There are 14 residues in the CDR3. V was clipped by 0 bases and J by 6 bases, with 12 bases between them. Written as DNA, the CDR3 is TGTGCCAGCAGCTTGGGCCAGGTCTTCAATGGCTACACCTTC. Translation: CASSLGQVFNGYTF.

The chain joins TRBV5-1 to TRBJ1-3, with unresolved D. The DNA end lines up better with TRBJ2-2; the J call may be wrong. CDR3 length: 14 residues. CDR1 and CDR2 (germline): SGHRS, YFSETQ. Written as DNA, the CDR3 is TGCGCCAGCAGCTTGACAGACCTCACCGGGGAGCTGTTTTTT. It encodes CASSLTDLTGELFF.

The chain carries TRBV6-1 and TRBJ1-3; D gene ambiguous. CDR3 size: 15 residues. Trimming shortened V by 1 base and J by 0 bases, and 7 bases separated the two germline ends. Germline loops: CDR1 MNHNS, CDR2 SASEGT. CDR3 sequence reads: CASSEGPISGNTIYF. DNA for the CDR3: TGTGCCAGCAGTGAAGGGCCGATCTCTGGAAACACCATATATTTT.